These 4 T cell receptor beta chains were sequenced from one sample in a study of T-cell reconstitution after alpha-beta-depleted transplantation in children. Preparation of the TCRbeta library involved a method that used unique molecular identifiers. TCRdb recomputed calls from the PCR reads with MiXCR, one row per CDR3 protein. The sample records about a million distinct CDR3 sequences, about 31% being singletons. The sample was PBMCs, mostly from graft donor cells, taken 360 days after TCRalphabeta/CD19-depleted stem cell transplant. The origin of the receptors is a boy in the first two years of life who had a stem cell transplant for SCID, so the T cells may come from the graft donor.

The V and J genes are TRBV5-1 and TRBJ2-1; possibly TRBD1 or TRBD2 for D (5 bases each). Between the trimmed V and J ends, which lost 5 bases and 4 bases, there was a span of 13 bases. This CDR3 comprises 14 residues. CDR1 and CDR2 from the germline V gene are SGHRS and YFSETQ. In nucleotides, the CDR3 is TGCGCCAGCAGACCTGGGGACCTTTACAATGAGCAGTTCTTC. Protein product: CASRPGDLYNEQFF.

This chain's CDR3 is CASSEAGLHEQYF. In DNA, the CDR3 is TGTGCCAGCAGTGAAGCAGGGTTGCACGAGCAGTACTTC. V and J are TRBV6-1 and TRBJ2-7; D remains ambiguous. The germline V and J ends were trimmed by 0 bases and 5 bases, with 8 bases remaining between them. CDR3 length: 13 amino acids. From germline, CDR1 is MNHNS and CDR2 SASEGT.

This chain uses TRBV20-1 with TRBJ2-7, with 8 bases fitting TRBD1. J was trimmed by 0 bases and V by 5 bases; bases with no gene match: 12. CDR3 length: 16 amino acids. The germline V gene has CDR1 DFQATT and CDR2 SNEGSKA (reference sequence). CDR3 region: CSADGGTGGLSYEQYF. Written as DNA, the CDR3 is TGCAGTGCTGATGGGGGCACAGGGGGGCTCTCCTACGAGCAGTACTTC.

The table lists this clonotype with many counts. CDR3 DNA: TGTGCCAGCAGCCGGGGACAGGGTAGCTCCTACGAGCAGTACTTC. It yields the protein CASSRGQGSSYEQYF. V and J are TRBV7-6 and TRBJ2-7; 9 bases are a match to TRBD1. V dropped 5 bases and J dropped 0; count of bases not matched to a gene: 5. CDR3 size: 15 residues. Germline V lookup: CDR1 SGHVS, CDR2 FNYEAQ.